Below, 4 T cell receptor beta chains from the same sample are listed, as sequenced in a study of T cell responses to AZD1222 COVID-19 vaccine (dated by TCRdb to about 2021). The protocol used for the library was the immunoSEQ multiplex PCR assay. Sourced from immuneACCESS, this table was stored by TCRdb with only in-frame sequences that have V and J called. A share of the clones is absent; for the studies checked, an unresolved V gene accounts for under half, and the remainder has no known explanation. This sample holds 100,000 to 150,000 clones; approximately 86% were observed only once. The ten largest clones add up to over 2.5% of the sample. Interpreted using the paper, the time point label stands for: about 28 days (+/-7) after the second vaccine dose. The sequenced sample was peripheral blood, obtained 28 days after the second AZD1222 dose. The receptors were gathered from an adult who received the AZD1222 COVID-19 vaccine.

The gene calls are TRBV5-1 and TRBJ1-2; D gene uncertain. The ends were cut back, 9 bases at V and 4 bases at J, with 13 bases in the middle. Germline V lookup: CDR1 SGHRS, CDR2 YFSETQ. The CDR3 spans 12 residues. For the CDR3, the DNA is TGCGCCATCGCCCAGAGGGCCTATGGCTACACCTTC. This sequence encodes CAIAQRAYGYTF.

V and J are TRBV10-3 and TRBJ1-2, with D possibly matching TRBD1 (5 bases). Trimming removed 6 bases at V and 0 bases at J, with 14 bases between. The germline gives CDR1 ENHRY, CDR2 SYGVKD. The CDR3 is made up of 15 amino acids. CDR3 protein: CAIRGRDQSNYGYTF. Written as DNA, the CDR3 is TGTGCCATCAGAGGCAGGGATCAGTCTAACTATGGCTACACCTTC.

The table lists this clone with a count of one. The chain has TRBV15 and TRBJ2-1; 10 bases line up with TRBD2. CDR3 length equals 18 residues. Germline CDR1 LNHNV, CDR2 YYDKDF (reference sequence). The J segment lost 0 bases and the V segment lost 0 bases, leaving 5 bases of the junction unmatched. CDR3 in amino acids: CATSRDISGGISYNEQFF. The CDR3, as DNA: TGTGCCACCAGCAGAGATATTAGCGGGGGGATCTCCTACAATGAGCAGTTCTTC.

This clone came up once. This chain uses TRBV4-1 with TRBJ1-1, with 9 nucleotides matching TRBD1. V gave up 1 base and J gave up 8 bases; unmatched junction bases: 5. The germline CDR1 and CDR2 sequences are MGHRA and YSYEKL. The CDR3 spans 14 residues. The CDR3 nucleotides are TGCGCCAGCAGCCAAGTAGGACAGGGGTCAGAAGCTTTCTTT. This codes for CASSQVGQGSEAFF.